The next 23 T cell receptor beta chains were all read from a single sample in a study of T cell changes during pregnancy in multiple sclerosis. Using immunoSEQ multiplex PCR, the repertoire was profiled, and TCRdb retains in-frame clones only, with some absent. The sample shows under 20,000 clones, about 85% of them seen only once. The sequencing used CD8+ T cells from peripheral blood mononuclear cells, collected after pregnancy. The source of these receptors is a female donor with multiple sclerosis, enrolled in a pregnancy study.

The chain couples TRBV13 to TRBJ2-1; TRBD1 matches at 7 bases. Germline V CDR1 and CDR2: PRHDT, FYEKMQ (reference sequence). The CDR3 is 17 amino acids. J lost 0 bases, V lost 3 bases, and 8 bases had no gene match. CDR3 region: CASSFPGTARSYNEQFF. CDR3 DNA sequence: TGTGCCAGCAGCTTCCCCGGGACAGCACGCTCCTACAATGAGCAGTTCTTC. Full variable domain (outside the CDR3, taken from reference TRBV13 and TRBJ2-1): AAGVIQSPRHLIKEKRETATLKCYPIPRHDTVYWYQQGPGQDPQFLISFYEKMQSDKGSIPDRFSAQQFSDYHSELNMSSLELGDSALYFCASSFPGTARSYNEQFFGPGTRLTVL.

V usage is TRBV7-2 and J usage is TRBJ2-1, with D unresolved. V was pared by 6 bases and J by 1 base, with 10 bases between. The CDR3 is 14 residues long. Germline V gives CDR1 SGHTA, CDR2 FQGNSA. For the CDR3, the DNA is TGTGCCAGCAGTATAGCCAAATCCTACAATGAGCAGTTCTTC. Amino acid sequence: CASSIAKSYNEQFF. The whole variable domain, filled in from reference TRBV7-2 and TRBJ2-1, reads GAGVSQSPSNKVTEKGKDVELRCDPISGHTALYWYRQSLGQGLEFLIYFQGNSAPDKSGLPSDRFSAERTGGSVSTLTIQRTQQEDSAVYLCASSIAKSYNEQFFGPGTRLTVL.

The chain uses TRBV2 and TRBJ2-3, with 11 bases matching TRBD1. V lost 4 bases, J lost 1 base, and 1 base stayed unmatched. In germline, CDR1 is SNHLY, CDR2 FYNNEI. This CDR3 spans 15 amino acids. DNA of the CDR3: TGTGCCAGCAGTGGGGGACAGGGGGGCACAGATACGCAGTATTTT. This gives the protein CASSGGQGGTDTQYF.

This clone came up once. This chain links TRBV7-6 with TRBJ1-1; D call uncertain. V was pared by 5 bases and J by 0 bases, with 16 bases between. Germline assignment: CDR1 SGHVS and CDR2 FNYEAQ. This CDR3 has 16 amino acids. In nucleotides, the CDR3 is TGTGCCAGCAGCCCCCTTTTGGGCGGGTTGAACACTGAAGCTTTCTTT. Translating it yields CASSPLLGGLNTEAFF.

The chain's CDR3 is CASSPGNTIYF. CDR3 nucleotides: TGTGCCAGCAGTCCAGGGAACACCATATATTTT. The chain links TRBV28 to TRBJ1-3; D perhaps matches TRBD1 (5 bases). The CDR3 has 11 residues. CDR1 is MDHEN and CDR2 is SYDVKM in the germline V gene. Trimming stripped 5 bases from V and 7 bases from J, with 6 bases between.

The V and J genes are TRBV9 and TRBJ2-5; possibly TRBD1 for D (5 bases). The CDR3 extends over 17 amino acids. V was pared by 0 bases and J by 4 bases, with 19 bases between. Looked up from germline, CDR1 is SGDLS and CDR2 is YYNGEE. CDR3 region: CASSVAAVVRGVETQYF. CDR3 sequence (DNA): TGTGCCAGCAGCGTAGCCGCCGTGGTAAGGGGCGTAGAGACCCAGTACTTC. The full variable domain, in which reference TRBV9 and TRBJ2-5 provide the parts outside the CDR3, is DSGVTQTPKHLITATGQRVTLRCSPRSGDLSVYWYQQSLDQGLQFLIQYYNGEERAKGNILERFSAQQFPDLHSELNLSSLELGDSALYFCASSVAAVVRGVETQYFGPGTRLLVL.

The chain links TRBV18 to TRBJ2-7; 7 bases are shared with TRBD1. This CDR3 is 15 amino acids long. V was clipped by 3 bases and J by 2 bases; unmatched bases: 7. Germline V gene data show CDR1 as KGHSH and CDR2 as LQKENI. The CDR3 sequence: CASSPLTGETYEQYF. The CDR3 DNA follows: TGTGCCAGCTCACCTCTCACAGGGGAGACCTACGAGCAGTACTTC.

CDR3 residues: CASSQLAESNEQFF. The CDR3 DNA reads TGTGCCAGTAGTCAACTAGCGGAAAGCAATGAGCAGTTCTTC. The genes are TRBV19 and TRBJ2-1; 8 bases align to TRBD2. CDR3 length: 14 residues. Germline V gene data show CDR1 as LNHDA and CDR2 as SQIVND (reference sequence). Trimming took 5 bases from V and 6 from J; bases not matched to a gene: 6.

The chain links TRBV7-6 to TRBJ2-1; D possibly corresponds to TRBD2 (5 bases). V was trimmed by 1 base and J by 0 bases, leaving 10 bases between them. The CDR3 is made up of 16 amino acids. CDR1 and CDR2 from the germline V gene are SGHVS and FNYEAQ. The CDR3 DNA reads TGTGCCAGCAGCTTAGTTGCCGAGGGCTCCTACAATGAGCAGTTCTTC. It is translated as CASSLVAEGSYNEQFF. Complete variable domain (other parts from reference TRBV7-6 and TRBJ2-1): GAGVSQSPRYKVTKRGQDVALRCDPISGHVSLYWYRQALGQGPEFLTYFNYEAQQDKSGLPNDRFSAERPEGSISTLTIQRTEQRDSAMYRCASSLVAEGSYNEQFFGPGTRLTVL.

V is TRBV4-3 and J is TRBJ2-1; TRBD1 aligns across 7 bases. Trimming cost V 0 bases and J 7 bases; bases outside gene matches: 6. This CDR3 has 15 amino acids. Germline V CDR1 and CDR2: LGHNA, YSLEER. In DNA form, the CDR3 reads TGCGCCAGCAGCCAAGATCGGGCAGGGGGAAATGAGCAGTTCTTC. Its translation is CASSQDRAGGNEQFF.

The J gene is TRBJ2-1, the V gene TRBV4-1; 8 bases line up with TRBD2. After removal of 4 bases from V and 5 bases from J, the junction contained 10 bases not matched to a gene. The CDR3 runs 16 residues. CDR1 MGHRA and CDR2 YSYEKL come from the germline V gene. The CDR3 sequence: CASSLRGTRVNNEQFF. The DNA for the CDR3 is TGCGCCAGCAGCCTAAGGGGGACTAGAGTCAACAATGAGCAGTTCTTC.

The V gene is TRBV9, the J gene TRBJ1-1, with D perhaps matching TRBD1 (6 bases). V was trimmed by 3 bases and J by 9 bases, leaving 12 bases between them. The length of the CDR3 is 12 residues. Germline loops: CDR1 SGDLS, CDR2 YYNGEE. For the CDR3, the DNA is TGTGCCAGCAGCGACACAGGGTCTAAAGCTTTCTTT. Residues: CASSDTGSKAFF. Together with reference TRBV9 and TRBJ1-1, the CDR3 gives the full variable domain: DSGVTQTPKHLITATGQRVTLRCSPRSGDLSVYWYQQSLDQGLQFLIQYYNGEERAKGNILERFSAQQFPDLHSELNLSSLELGDSALYFCASSDTGSKAFFGQGTRLTVV.

This clone was detected once. V and J are TRBV11-3 and TRBJ2-7; D is ambiguous. Trimming took off 5 bases at V and 3 bases at J, with 5 bases between the two ends. Germline values: CDR1 SGHNT, CDR2 YENEEA. The CDR3 loop spans 11 amino acids. CDR3 DNA: TGTGCCAGCAGCATATACTACGAGCAGTACTTC. This encodes CASSIYYEQYF.

This chain connects TRBV4-2 to TRBJ2-6, with TRBD1 identical over 9 bases. The length of the CDR3 is 20 residues. V trimming: 0 bases; J trimming: 0 bases; junction bases outside the gene matches: 9. In germline, CDR1 is LGHNA, CDR2 YNFKEQ. The CDR3 protein is CASSQDPVGQGFSGANVLTF. The CDR3 region has the DNA TGTGCCAGCAGCCAAGATCCAGTGGGACAGGGCTTCTCTGGGGCCAACGTCCTGACTTTC.

The rearrangement links TRBV7-9 to TRBJ1-1; 7 bases match TRBD1. CDR1 SEHNR and CDR2 FQNEAQ come from the germline V gene (reference sequence). This CDR3 contains 15 residues. Trimming took 4 bases from V and 4 from J; bases not matched to a gene: 9. The CDR3 bases are TGTGCCAGCAGCTCTCTGAGGGGGCGAAGCACTGAAGCTTTCTTT. Translation: CASSSLRGRSTEAFF.

The J gene is TRBJ1-1, the V gene TRBV9, with 9 bases aligning to TRBD1. The CDR3 is 16 residues long. The J segment lost 4 bases and the V segment lost 4 bases, leaving 11 bases of the junction unmatched. Germline CDR1 and CDR2: SGDLS and YYNGEE. CDR3 sequence (DNA): TGTGCCAGCAGCACCCAAAGGACAGGGGCGGTCACTGAAGCTTTCTTT. This gives the protein CASSTQRTGAVTEAFF.

This clone was observed a single time. The rearrangement joins TRBV7-2 to TRBJ2-7; D is perhaps TRBD2 (5 bases). The V gene's germline CDR1 is SGHTA and CDR2 FQGNSA. Trimming shortened V by 3 bases and J by 6 bases, and 9 bases separated the two germline ends. The CDR3 loop spans 12 amino acids. The CDR3 region is CASSFRAGEQYF. In DNA form, the CDR3 reads TGTGCCAGCAGCTTTAGGGCGGGCGAGCAGTACTTC.

This clone was detected only a few times. The V and J genes are TRBV27 and TRBJ1-6; tentative D call: TRBD1 (6 bases). Germline V gene sequence: CDR1 MNHEY, CDR2 SMNVEV (reference sequence). V was shortened by 6 bases and J by 7 bases, with 22 bases between the two germline ends. This CDR3 is built from 17 residues. The DNA of the CDR3 is TGTGCCAGCAGCGCGGAACCCTACAGGGTTCTCAATTCACCCCTCCACTTT. It yields the protein CASSAEPYRVLNSPLHF.

The J gene is TRBJ2-1, the V gene TRBV13; D might be TRBD2 (5 bases). The length of the CDR3 is 16 residues. Trimming pared 1 base from V and 0 bases from J, leaving 10 bases between. The germline V gene has CDR1 PRHDT and CDR2 FYEKMQ (reference sequence). CDR3 sequence reads: CASSLVALGSYNEQFF. DNA of the CDR3: TGTGCCAGCAGCTTAGTAGCGCTAGGCTCCTACAATGAGCAGTTCTTC.

This rearrangement joins TRBV13 to TRBJ1-2, with 7 bases identical to TRBD1. CDR1 is PRHDT and CDR2 is FYEKMQ in the germline V gene (reference sequence). The CDR3 loop spans 13 amino acids. The V segment lost 3 bases and the J segment 5 bases; nucleotides outside the gene matches: 3. The CDR3 spells CASSLGRGYGYTF. The CDR3 nucleotides are TGTGCCAGCAGCTTGGGCAGGGGGTATGGCTACACCTTC.

Only one count was recorded for this clone. J is TRBJ1-4 and V is TRBV29-1; D gene unclear. V shed 3 bases and J shed 8 bases, with 10 bases lying between them. The germline gives CDR1 SQVTM, CDR2 ANQGSEA. The CDR3 loop spans 12 amino acids. Here the CDR3 DNA reads TGCAGCGTTGAGGGAGTAGGAGAAAAACTGTTTTTT. As protein: CSVEGVGEKLFF.

This sequence joins TRBV21-1 and TRBJ2-2; TRBD2, the D gene given by the table, was not confirmed from the DNA. TRBV21-1 is designated a pseudogene. The CDR3 is 15 amino acids. For the CDR3, the DNA is TGTGCCAGCAGCATCAGACTAGCGGGATCCGGGGAGCTGTTTTTT. Amino acid sequence: CASSIRLAGSGELFF.

The J gene is TRBJ2-7, the V gene TRBV15; the match to TRBD2 covers 10 bases. Trimming took 5 bases from V and 4 from J; bases not matched to a gene: 8. The germline gives CDR1 LNHNV, CDR2 YYDKDF (reference sequence). CDR3 size: 15 residues. The CDR3 DNA reads TGTGCCACCAGCGGCCGGACTAGCGGATCGTACGAGCAGTACTTC. It encodes CATSGRTSGSYEQYF.